The clone carrying this T cell receptor (beta chain) was detected ten times or more. V lost 3 bases and J lost 2, with 8 bases in between. Germline loops: CDR1 SGHTA, CDR2 FQGNSA. The CDR3 extends over 14 amino acids. With RNA at 10%, 30% or 50%, naive CD8 libraries came from roughly 18,000 to 920,000 sorted cells. Making the bulk TCR libraries relied on previously described methods and listed TCR primers. TCRdb analysed the PCR reads with MiXCR anew, one entry per CDR3 protein. The sample holds around 460,000 distinct CDR3 sequences, over 20% seen once. This specimen comes from a study of molecular identifiers for immune sequencing clone quantification.

The TCR comes from a human donor in good health. Some libraries in this study had Jurkat cell RNA spiked in. The chain combines TRBV7-2 with TRBJ1-5; no reliable D call. Sequencing was done on a sample of naive CD8+ T cells from blood, with Jurkat cell RNA spiked in. Subset specified: FACS-sorted CD8+CD4-CCR7+CD45RA+ naive T cells. The DNA of the CDR3 is TGTGCCAGCAGCTTGACCCCGGGCAATCAGCCCCAGCATTTT. It is translated as CASSLTPGNQPQHF.